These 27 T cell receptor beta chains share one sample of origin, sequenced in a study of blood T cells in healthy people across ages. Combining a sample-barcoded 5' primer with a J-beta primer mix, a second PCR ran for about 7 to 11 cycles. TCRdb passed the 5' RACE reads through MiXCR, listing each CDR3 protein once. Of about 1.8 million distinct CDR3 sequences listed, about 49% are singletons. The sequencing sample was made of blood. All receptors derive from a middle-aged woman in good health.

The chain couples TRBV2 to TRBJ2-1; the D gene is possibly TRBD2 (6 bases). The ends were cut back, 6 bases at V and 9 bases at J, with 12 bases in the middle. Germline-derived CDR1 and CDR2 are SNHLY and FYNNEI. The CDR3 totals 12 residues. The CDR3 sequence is CASRPRGSEQFF. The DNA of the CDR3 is TGTGCCAGCAGACCCCGGGGGAGTGAGCAGTTCTTC.

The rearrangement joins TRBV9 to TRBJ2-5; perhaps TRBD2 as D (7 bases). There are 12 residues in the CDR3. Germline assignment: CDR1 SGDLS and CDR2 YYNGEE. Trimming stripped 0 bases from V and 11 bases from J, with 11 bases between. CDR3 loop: CASSVGEGGQYF. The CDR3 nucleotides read TGTGCCAGCAGCGTAGGTGAGGGGGGGCAGTACTTC.

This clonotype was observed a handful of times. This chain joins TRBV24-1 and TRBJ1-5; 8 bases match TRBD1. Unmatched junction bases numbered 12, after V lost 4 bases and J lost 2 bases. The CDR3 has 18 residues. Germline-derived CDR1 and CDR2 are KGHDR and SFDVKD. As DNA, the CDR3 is TGTGCCACCAGTGACCCCATACCCGACAGGGGAGGCAATCAGCCCCAGCATTTT. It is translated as CATSDPIPDRGGNQPQHF.

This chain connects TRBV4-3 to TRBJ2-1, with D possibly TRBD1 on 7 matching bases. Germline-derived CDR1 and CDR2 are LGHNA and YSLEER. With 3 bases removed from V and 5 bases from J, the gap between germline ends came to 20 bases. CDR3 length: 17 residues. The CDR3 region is CASSHLGGQAVDNEQFF. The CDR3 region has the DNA TGCGCCAGCAGCCACCTGGGAGGACAGGCGGTGGACAATGAGCAGTTCTTC.

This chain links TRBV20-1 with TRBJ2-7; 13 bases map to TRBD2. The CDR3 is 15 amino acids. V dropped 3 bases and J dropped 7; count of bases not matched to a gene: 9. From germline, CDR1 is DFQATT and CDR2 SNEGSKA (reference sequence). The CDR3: CSARALAGGLGEQYF. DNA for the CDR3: TGCAGTGCTAGGGCACTAGCGGGGGGGCTGGGTGAGCAGTACTTC.

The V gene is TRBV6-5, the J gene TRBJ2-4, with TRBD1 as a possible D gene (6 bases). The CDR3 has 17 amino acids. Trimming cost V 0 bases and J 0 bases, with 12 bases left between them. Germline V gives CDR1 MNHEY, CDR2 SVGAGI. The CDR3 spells CASSYSSGAVAKNIQYF. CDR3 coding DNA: TGTGCCAGCAGTTACTCCTCAGGGGCCGTAGCCAAAAACATTCAGTACTTC.

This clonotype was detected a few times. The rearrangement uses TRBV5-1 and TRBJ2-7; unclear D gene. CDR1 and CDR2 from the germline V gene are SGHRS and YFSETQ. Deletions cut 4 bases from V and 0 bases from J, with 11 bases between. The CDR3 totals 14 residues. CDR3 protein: CASSIWTASYEQYF. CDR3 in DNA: TGCGCCAGCAGCATCTGGACGGCCTCCTACGAGCAGTACTTC. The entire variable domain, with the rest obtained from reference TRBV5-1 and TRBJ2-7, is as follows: KAGVTQTPRYLIKTRGQQVTLSCSPISGHRSVSWYQQTPGQGLQFLFEYFSETQRNKGNFPGRFSGRQFSNSRSEMNVSTLELGDSALYLCASSIWTASYEQYFGPGTRLTVT.

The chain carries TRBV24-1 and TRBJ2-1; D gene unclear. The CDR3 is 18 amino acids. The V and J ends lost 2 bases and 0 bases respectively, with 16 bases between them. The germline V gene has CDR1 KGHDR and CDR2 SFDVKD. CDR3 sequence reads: CATSDSGRTASSYNEQFF. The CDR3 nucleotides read TGTGCCACCAGTGATTCGGGCCGGACGGCTAGCTCCTACAATGAGCAGTTCTTC.

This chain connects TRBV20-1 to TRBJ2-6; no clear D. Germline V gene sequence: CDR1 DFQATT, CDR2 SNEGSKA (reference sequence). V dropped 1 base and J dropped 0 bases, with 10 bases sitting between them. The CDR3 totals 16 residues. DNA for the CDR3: TGCAGTGCTAGAGGGATCGCGGCCTCTGGGGCCAACGTCCTGACTTTC. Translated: CSARGIAASGANVLTF.

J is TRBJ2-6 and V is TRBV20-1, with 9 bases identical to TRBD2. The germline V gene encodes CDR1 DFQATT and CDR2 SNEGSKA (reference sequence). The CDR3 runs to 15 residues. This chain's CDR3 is CGGLAPKSGANVLTF. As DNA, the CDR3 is TGCGGAGGACTAGCGCCGAAATCTGGGGCCAACGTCCTGACTTTC.

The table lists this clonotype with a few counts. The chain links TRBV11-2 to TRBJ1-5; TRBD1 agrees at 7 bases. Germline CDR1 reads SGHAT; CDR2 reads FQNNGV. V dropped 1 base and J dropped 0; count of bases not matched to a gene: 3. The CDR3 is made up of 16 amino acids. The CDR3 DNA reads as TGTGCCAGCAGCTTAGGGGGACAGTATAGCAATCAGCCCCAGCATTTT. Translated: CASSLGGQYSNQPQHF.

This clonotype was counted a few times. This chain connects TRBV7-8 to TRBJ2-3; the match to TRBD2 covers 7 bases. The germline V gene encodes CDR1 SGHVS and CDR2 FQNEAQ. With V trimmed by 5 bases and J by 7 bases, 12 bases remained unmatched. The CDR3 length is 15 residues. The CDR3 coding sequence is TGTGCCAGCAGCGCAACGCGGGGGAGTTATAATACGCAGTATTTT. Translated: CASSATRGSYNTQYF.

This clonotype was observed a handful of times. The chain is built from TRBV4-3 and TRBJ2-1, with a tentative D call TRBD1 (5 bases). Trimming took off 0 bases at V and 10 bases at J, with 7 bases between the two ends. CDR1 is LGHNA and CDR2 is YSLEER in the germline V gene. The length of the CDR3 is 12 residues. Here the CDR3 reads CASSQDSGEQFF. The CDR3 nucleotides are TGCGCCAGCAGCCAAGACTCAGGGGAGCAGTTCTTC.

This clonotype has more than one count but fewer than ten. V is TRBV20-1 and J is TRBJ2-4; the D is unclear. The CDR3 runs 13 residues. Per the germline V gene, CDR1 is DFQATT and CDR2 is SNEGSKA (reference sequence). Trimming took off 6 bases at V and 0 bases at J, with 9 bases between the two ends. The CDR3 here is CSALFEAKNIQYF. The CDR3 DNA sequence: TGCAGTGCCCTATTTGAAGCCAAAAACATTCAGTACTTC.

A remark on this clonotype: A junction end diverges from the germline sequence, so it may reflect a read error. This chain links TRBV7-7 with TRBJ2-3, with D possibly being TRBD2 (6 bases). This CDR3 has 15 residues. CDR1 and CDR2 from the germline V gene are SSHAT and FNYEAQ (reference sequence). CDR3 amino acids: CASSLTSSATDTQYF. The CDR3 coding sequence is TGTGCTAGCAGCCTTACTAGCTCGGCCACAGATACGCAGTATTTT.

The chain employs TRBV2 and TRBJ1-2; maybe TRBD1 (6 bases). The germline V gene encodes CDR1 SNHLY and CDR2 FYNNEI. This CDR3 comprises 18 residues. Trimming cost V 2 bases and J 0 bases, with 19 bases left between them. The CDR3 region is CASSESLGKQGSNYGYTF. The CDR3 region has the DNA TGTGCCAGCAGTGAATCCCTCGGTAAACAGGGCTCTAACTATGGCTACACCTTC.

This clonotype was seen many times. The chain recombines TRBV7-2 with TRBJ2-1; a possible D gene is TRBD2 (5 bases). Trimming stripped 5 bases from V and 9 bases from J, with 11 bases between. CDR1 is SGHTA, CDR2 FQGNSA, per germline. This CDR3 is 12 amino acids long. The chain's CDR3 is CASSPVRGEQFF. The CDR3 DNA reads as TGTGCCAGCAGCCCTGTTCGGGGTGAGCAGTTCTTC. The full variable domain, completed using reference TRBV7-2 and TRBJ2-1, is GAGVSQSPSNKVTEKGKDVELRCDPISGHTALYWYRQSLGQGLEFLIYFQGNSAPDKSGLPSDRFSAERTGGSVSTLTIQRTQQEDSAVYLCASSPVRGEQFFGPGTRLTVL.

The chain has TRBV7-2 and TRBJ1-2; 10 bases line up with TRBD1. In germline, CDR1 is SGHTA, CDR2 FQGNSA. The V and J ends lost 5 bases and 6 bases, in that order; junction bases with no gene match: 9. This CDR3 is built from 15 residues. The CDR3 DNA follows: TGTGCCAGCAGCACATCCCGACAGGGGGCGGATGGCTACACCTTC. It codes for CASSTSRQGADGYTF.

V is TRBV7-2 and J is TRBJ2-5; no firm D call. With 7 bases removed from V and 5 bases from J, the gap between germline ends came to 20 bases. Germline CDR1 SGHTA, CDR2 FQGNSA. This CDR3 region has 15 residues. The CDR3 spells CASTEGSRVWETQYF. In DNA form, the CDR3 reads TGTGCCAGCACGGAAGGGTCTAGGGTATGGGAGACCCAGTACTTC.

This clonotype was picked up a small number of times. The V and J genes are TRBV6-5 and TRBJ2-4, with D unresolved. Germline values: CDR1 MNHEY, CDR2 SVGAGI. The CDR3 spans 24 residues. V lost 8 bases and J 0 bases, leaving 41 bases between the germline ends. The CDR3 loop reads CASGKIIVGSPSAAPHLAKNIQYF. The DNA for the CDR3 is TGTGCCAGCGGAAAAATCATCGTCGGGTCCCCCTCAGCAGCACCTCATCTAGCCAAAAACATTCAGTACTTC.

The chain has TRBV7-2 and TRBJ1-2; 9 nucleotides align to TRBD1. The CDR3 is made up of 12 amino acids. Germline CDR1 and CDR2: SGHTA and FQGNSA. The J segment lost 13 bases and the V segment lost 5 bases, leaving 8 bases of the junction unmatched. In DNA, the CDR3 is TGTGCCAGCAGCCTTGGACAGGGGCCGGTCACCTTC. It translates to CASSLGQGPVTF.

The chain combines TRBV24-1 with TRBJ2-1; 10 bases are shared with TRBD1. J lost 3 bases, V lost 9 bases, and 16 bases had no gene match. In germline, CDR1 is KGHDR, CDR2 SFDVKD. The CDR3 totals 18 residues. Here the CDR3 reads CATGPHPGQGIRYNEQFF. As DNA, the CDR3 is TGTGCCACCGGCCCACACCCGGGACAGGGGATTCGCTACAATGAGCAGTTCTTC.

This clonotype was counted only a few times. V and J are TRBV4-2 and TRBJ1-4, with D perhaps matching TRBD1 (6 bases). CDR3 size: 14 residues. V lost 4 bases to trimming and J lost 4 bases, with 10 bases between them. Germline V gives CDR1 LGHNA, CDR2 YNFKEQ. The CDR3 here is CASSPGQNNEKLFF. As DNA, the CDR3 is TGTGCCAGCAGCCCCGGACAGAATAATGAAAAACTGTTTTTT.

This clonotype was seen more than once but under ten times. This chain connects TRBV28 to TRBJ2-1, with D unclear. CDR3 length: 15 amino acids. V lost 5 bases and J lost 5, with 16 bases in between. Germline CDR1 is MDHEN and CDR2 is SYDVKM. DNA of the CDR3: TGTGCCAGCAGTCAGCCCCGAGGCAGAAACAATGAGCAGTTCTTC. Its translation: CASSQPRGRNNEQFF.

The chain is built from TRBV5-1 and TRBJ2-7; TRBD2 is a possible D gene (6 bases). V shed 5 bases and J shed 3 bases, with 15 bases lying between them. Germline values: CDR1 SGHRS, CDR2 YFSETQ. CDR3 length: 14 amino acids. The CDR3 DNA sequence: TGCGCCAGCAGATCCGGGACTCACGACTACGAGCAGTACTTC. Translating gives CASRSGTHDYEQYF.

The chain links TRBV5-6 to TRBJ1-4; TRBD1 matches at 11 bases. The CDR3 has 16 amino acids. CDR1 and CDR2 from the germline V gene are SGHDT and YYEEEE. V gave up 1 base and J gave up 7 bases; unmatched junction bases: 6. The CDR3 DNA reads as TGTGCCAGCAGCTTGTCGATTGGGACAGGGGGTGAAAAACTGTTTTTT. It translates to CASSLSIGTGGEKLFF.

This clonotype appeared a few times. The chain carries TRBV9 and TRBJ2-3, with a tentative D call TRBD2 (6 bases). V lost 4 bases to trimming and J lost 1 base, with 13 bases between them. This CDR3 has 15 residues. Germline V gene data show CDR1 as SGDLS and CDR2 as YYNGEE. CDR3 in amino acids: CASSIRAGRTDTQYF. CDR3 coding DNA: TGTGCCAGCAGCATTCGGGCGGGGCGCACAGATACGCAGTATTTT.